Each of the 22 T cell receptor beta chains below was sequenced from the same sample in a study of blood T cell repertoires in COVID-19. Sequenced by immunoSEQ multiplex PCR; TCRdb stores in-frame clones only, minus some. The table lists 200,000 to 300,000 clones, approximately 87% of them singletons, with around 1.5% in the top ten. The sequencing sample was made of peripheral blood. These receptors all come from a woman in her 40s who had recovered from COVID-19.

This sequence joins TRBV19 and TRBJ1-5; D perhaps matches TRBD1 (6 bases). The CDR3 totals 14 residues. The germline V gene has CDR1 LNHDA and CDR2 SQIVND (reference sequence). V was pared by 1 base and J by 4 bases, with 8 bases between. In nucleotides, the CDR3 is TGTGCCAGTAGTATAGTAGGGGGTAATCAGCCCCAGCATTTT. Translated: CASSIVGGNQPQHF.

The chain uses TRBV29-1 and TRBJ1-2; 9 bases map to TRBD1. V was pared by 6 bases and J by 5 bases, with 10 bases of the junction left unmatched. The CDR3 length is 14 residues. Germline lookup yields CDR1 SQVTM and CDR2 ANQGSEA. CDR3 nucleotides: TGCAGCGTGTACTACCCGGACAGGGGTTATGGCTACACCTTC. It encodes CSVYYPDRGYGYTF.

The rearrangement links TRBV6-5 to TRBJ2-5; D is uncertain. Per germline, CDR1 MNHEY and CDR2 SVGAGI. V was cut by 3 bases and J by 1 base, with 15 bases left in between. The length of the CDR3 is 16 residues. As DNA, the CDR3 is TGTGCCAGCAGTTATCTCTACCGGGTTTCCCAAGAGACCCAGTACTTC. Its translation is CASSYLYRVSQETQYF.

CDR3: CASSLGERGFSYNEQFF. CDR3 DNA: TGTGCCAGCAGCTTAGGGGAGCGCGGGTTCTCCTACAATGAGCAGTTCTTC. The V gene is TRBV7-9, the J gene TRBJ2-1; a weak D match, TRBD2 (5 bases). Germline CDR1 is SEHNR and CDR2 is FQNEAQ (reference sequence). The length of the CDR3 is 17 residues. Trimming took 1 base from V and 0 from J, leaving 13 bases between them.

The rearrangement joins TRBV6-5 to TRBJ1-4, with unresolved D. The V gene's germline CDR1 is MNHEY and CDR2 SVGAGI. V was pared by 6 bases and J by 8 bases, with 13 bases between. CDR3 length: 13 amino acids. Here the CDR3 reads CASSERSGEKLFF. The CDR3 DNA reads TGTGCCAGCAGCGAGAGGTCGGGGGAAAAACTGTTTTTT.

The J gene is TRBJ1-6, the V gene TRBV2; D gene unclear. This CDR3 has 12 amino acids. CDR1 is SNHLY and CDR2 is FYNNEI in the germline V gene. V gave up 6 bases and J gave up 8 bases, with 8 bases separating them. CDR3 loop: CASRRWDSPLHF. The CDR3 bases are TGTGCCAGCAGGAGGTGGGATTCACCCCTCCACTTT.

The V call is TRBV6-1, the J call TRBJ1-2; 7 positions agree with TRBD1. V shed 4 bases and J 4 bases; nucleotides not matched to a gene: 12. Germline-derived CDR1 and CDR2 are MNHNS and SASEGT. This CDR3 comprises 16 residues. CDR3 nucleotides: TGTGCCAGCAGTGTCCGGGAGACAGGGTTGAGCTATGGCTACACCTTC. It translates to CASSVRETGLSYGYTF.

The chain uses TRBV21-1 and TRBJ1-5; TRBD1 reflects the table's D call only, with no check against the DNA. TRBV21-1 is given as a pseudogene. The CDR3 spans 15 residues. The chain's CDR3 is CASKWDRGPGQPQHF. The CDR3 nucleotides are TGTGCCAGCAAGTGGGACAGGGGGCCGGGACAGCCCCAGCATTTT.

The chain links TRBV14 to TRBJ1-2; D unresolved. CDR1 and CDR2 (germline): SGHDN, FVKESK. The CDR3 has 18 amino acids. The ends were cut back, 0 bases at V and 4 bases at J, with 21 bases in the middle. The CDR3 DNA reads TGTGCCAGCAGCCAAGATGAGTCGGGTGCGGAAGGCGGCTATGGCTACACCTTC. It codes for CASSQDESGAEGGYGYTF.

This clone was observed once. The chain has TRBV6-1 and TRBJ2-7; 11 nucleotides match TRBD2. Germline CDR1 is MNHNS and CDR2 is SASEGT. V gave up 6 bases and J gave up 4 bases; unmatched junction bases: 2. This CDR3 has 13 residues. The CDR3 DNA sequence: TGTGCCAGCAGAACTAGCGGGGGATACGAGCAGTACTTC. It codes for CASRTSGGYEQYF.

This rearrangement joins TRBV5-4 to TRBJ2-5, with unresolved D. Germline CDR1 is SGHNT and CDR2 is YYREEE (reference sequence). The CDR3 totals 13 residues. V was trimmed by 4 bases and J by 5 bases, leaving 12 bases between them. In DNA, the CDR3 is TGTGCCAGCAGCCGAGACTCTAGGGAGACCCAGTACTTC. Protein sequence: CASSRDSRETQYF.

The chain carries TRBV4-1 and TRBJ1-2; D not certain. The V gene's germline CDR1 is MGHRA and CDR2 YSYEKL. The CDR3 has 15 amino acids. Deletions cut 1 base from V and 4 bases from J, with 13 bases between. DNA for the CDR3: TGCGCCAGCAGCCAAGGCCATGGGTCGGGCTATGGCTACACCTTC. The encoded protein is CASSQGHGSGYGYTF.

The rearrangement joins TRBV6-1 to TRBJ1-2; the match to TRBD1 covers 8 bases. CDR3 size: 15 residues. V lost 3 bases, J lost 5 bases, and 8 bases stayed unmatched. Germline V lookup: CDR1 MNHNS, CDR2 SASEGT. CDR3 DNA sequence: TGTGCCAGCAGTGAGGGGGGACAGGCCCTATATGGCTACACCTTC. Protein product: CASSEGGQALYGYTF.

The chain employs TRBV9 and TRBJ1-6, with D tentatively TRBD1 (5 bases). The CDR3 has 18 amino acids. Trimming shortened V by 0 bases and J by 6 bases, and 19 bases separated the two germline ends. CDR1 is SGDLS and CDR2 is YYNGEE in the germline V gene. CDR3: CASSVEIQGGGGNSPLHF. The CDR3, as DNA: TGTGCCAGCAGCGTAGAGATCCAGGGCGGCGGGGGTAATTCACCCCTCCACTTT.

The chain recombines TRBV11-3 with TRBJ2-1, with 7 bases that match TRBD1. CDR1 SGHNT and CDR2 YENEEA come from the germline V gene. The junction had 3 bases not matched to a gene; V was cut back by 5 bases and J by 2 bases. The CDR3 spans 14 residues. DNA for the CDR3: TGTGCCAGCAGCCAACAGGGGCCCTACAATGAGCAGTTCTTC. This sequence encodes CASSQQGPYNEQFF.

The chain uses TRBV5-1 and TRBJ1-5, with no clear D. Germline CDR1 is SGHRS and CDR2 is YFSETQ. The CDR3 is made up of 13 amino acids. Trimming took off 0 bases at V and 5 bases at J, with 6 bases between the two ends. As DNA, the CDR3 is TGCGCCAGCAGCTTGGAGCCACATCAGCCCCAGCATTTT. It yields the protein CASSLEPHQPQHF.

This chain uses TRBV6-2 or TRBV6-3 with TRBJ2-4; TRBD1 aligns across 7 bases. The CDR3 extends over 14 amino acids. Germline trimming cut 3 bases from V and 6 bases from J; bases unmatched to any gene: 5. The V gene's germline CDR1 is MNHEY and CDR2 SVGEGT. CDR3 nucleotide sequence: TGTGCCAGCAGTTATCCGGGACAGATAAACATTCAGTACTTC. Translating it yields CASSYPGQINIQYF.

The rearrangement joins TRBV20-1 to TRBJ2-7; D is possibly TRBD2 (5 bases). The V end lost 6 bases, the J end lost 2 bases, and 8 bases lay between the germline ends. CDR3 length: 11 amino acids. Germline V gene data show CDR1 as DFQATT and CDR2 as SNEGSKA (reference sequence). The CDR3 loop reads CSAARAYEQYF. CDR3 DNA: TGCAGTGCAGCGAGGGCCTACGAGCAGTACTTC.

The chain couples TRBV13 to TRBJ1-3; D not resolved. Trimming left V 2 bases short and J 7 bases short, with 24 bases between. Germline CDR1 is PRHDT and CDR2 is FYEKMQ (reference sequence). The CDR3 is 18 residues long. This CDR3 reads CASSLKLAPLLGRNTIYF. CDR3 bases: TGTGCCAGCAGCTTAAAGTTAGCTCCCCTTCTCGGGAGGAACACCATATATTTT. Full variable domain (rest looked up from reference TRBV13 and TRBJ1-3): AAGVIQSPRHLIKEKRETATLKCYPIPRHDTVYWYQQGPGQDPQFLISFYEKMQSDKGSIPDRFSAQQFSDYHSELNMSSLELGDSALYFCASSLKLAPLLGRNTIYFGEGSWLTVV.

The chain carries TRBV5-1 and TRBJ1-5; TRBD1 matches 8 bases. The CDR3 is made up of 14 amino acids. V lost 4 bases and J lost 7; bases outside the gene matches: 7. From germline, CDR1 is SGHRS and CDR2 YFSETQ. CDR3: CASSLAGGAQPQHF. The CDR3 nucleotides are TGCGCCAGCAGCCTGGCAGGGGGCGCCCAGCCCCAGCATTTT.

This clone was seen a single time. The V and J genes are TRBV3-1 (or the pseudogene TRBV3-2) and TRBJ1-1; D is undetermined. Deletions cut 0 bases from V and 3 bases from J, with 8 bases between. The CDR3 contains 14 residues. Germline lookup yields CDR1 LGHDT and CDR2 YNNKEL (reference sequence). The chain's CDR3 is CASSQDFQDTEAFF. CDR3 DNA sequence: TGTGCCAGCAGCCAAGATTTCCAGGACACTGAAGCTTTCTTT.

V gene TRBV4-1 combines with J gene TRBJ1-3; the D gene is possibly TRBD1 (5 bases). V dropped 5 bases and J dropped 1 base, with 9 bases sitting between them. Germline CDR1 is MGHRA and CDR2 is YSYEKL. The CDR3 spans 14 residues. The CDR3 DNA reads as TGCGCCAGCAGCTCCGGGGGTTCTGGAAACACCATATATTTT. It specifies CASSSGGSGNTIYF.